What follows are 26 T cell receptor beta chains derived from one specimen sequenced in a study of technical replicates of blood from four donors. Profiled with immunoSEQ multiplex PCR; TCRdb holds only in-frame clones, not every one. The table has roughly 62,000 clones, 91% seen once; the top ten hold about 3.8%. Source material: PBMCs. These receptors came from a human donor in good health. Some clones in this sample may be carry-over from other donors' samples.

J is TRBJ2-7 and V is TRBV6-5; D perhaps matches TRBD1 (6 bases). Trimming took 6 bases from V and 0 from J, leaving 12 bases between them. This CDR3 is 14 amino acids long. Germline values: CDR1 MNHEY, CDR2 SVGAGI. For the CDR3, the DNA is TGTGCCAGCAGCCTGAGACAGGCCTCCTACGAGCAGTACTTC. Amino acids: CASSLRQASYEQYF.

The chain is built from TRBV7-9 and TRBJ1-1, with D hard to call. The CDR3 covers 13 residues. Trimming cost V 2 bases and J 0 bases, with 4 bases left between them. Germline CDR1 and CDR2: SEHNR and FQNEAQ (reference sequence). As DNA, the CDR3 is TGTGCCAGCAGCTTATGGCTGAACACTGAAGCTTTCTTT. Translating gives CASSLWLNTEAFF. The whole variable domain, filled in from reference TRBV7-9 and TRBJ1-1, reads DTGVSQNPRHKITKRGQNVTFRCDPISEHNRLYWYRQTLGQGPEFLTYFQNEAQLEKSRLLSDRFSAERPKGSFSTLEIQRTEQGDSAMYLCASSLWLNTEAFFGQGTRLTVV.

The chain uses TRBV9 and TRBJ2-3, with TRBD2 matching 10 bases. This CDR3 comprises 16 residues. V shed 0 bases and J 4 bases; nucleotides not matched to a gene: 5. Germline lookup yields CDR1 SGDLS and CDR2 YYNGEE. The CDR3 DNA reads as TGTGCCAGCAGCGTAGTAGCGGGGGGCCACCCAGATACGCAGTATTTT. Translated, it gives CASSVVAGGHPDTQYF.

This clone was seen only once. The chain employs TRBV5-4 and TRBJ1-1; D gene unclear. The CDR3 contains 15 residues. Trimming stripped 7 bases from V and 5 bases from J, with 21 bases between. In germline, CDR1 is SGHNT, CDR2 YYREEE (reference sequence). In nucleotides, the CDR3 is TGTGCCAGCGCCTCGTTTCGGGGTGATAATACTGAAGCTTTCTTT. The encoded protein is CASASFRGDNTEAFF.

This rearrangement joins TRBV13 to TRBJ2-5; 8 bases align to TRBD2. With V trimmed by 5 bases and J by 2 bases, 10 bases remained unmatched. Germline V CDR1 and CDR2: PRHDT, FYEKMQ (reference sequence). The CDR3 is 16 residues long. Written as DNA, the CDR3 is TGTGCCAGCAGCCTATCTCGGATAGCGGGACAAGAGACCCAGTACTTC. This codes for CASSLSRIAGQETQYF. The whole variable domain, filled in from reference TRBV13 and TRBJ2-5, reads AAGVIQSPRHLIKEKRETATLKCYPIPRHDTVYWYQQGPGQDPQFLISFYEKMQSDKGSIPDRFSAQQFSDYHSELNMSSLELGDSALYFCASSLSRIAGQETQYFGPGTRLLVL.

The rearrangement links TRBV5-4 to TRBJ2-2; perhaps TRBD2 as D (6 bases). The germline V and J ends were trimmed by 3 bases and 4 bases, with 13 bases remaining between them. In germline, CDR1 is SGHNT, CDR2 YYREEE (reference sequence). CDR3 length: 15 amino acids. The CDR3 bases are TGTGCCAGCAGCTCGCTACTGACTAGCACCGGGGAGCTGTTTTTT. Encoded protein: CASSSLLTSTGELFF.

The rearrangement links TRBV9 to TRBJ2-3; D remains unclear. Germline values: CDR1 SGDLS, CDR2 YYNGEE. V lost 7 bases and J 1 base, leaving 10 bases between the germline ends. The CDR3 is 13 residues long. The CDR3 DNA reads as TGTGCCAGCGGGCCCGTGGGCACAGATACGCAGTATTTT. Translating it yields CASGPVGTDTQYF.

The chain carries TRBV11-2 and TRBJ2-3; 12 bases agree with TRBD2. The CDR3 consists of 16 residues. Germline loops: CDR1 SGHAT, CDR2 FQNNGV. After removal of 3 bases from V and 2 bases from J, the junction contained 3 bases not matched to a gene. DNA for the CDR3: TGTGCCAGCAGCTTCACTAGCGGGGGGCCCACAGATACGCAGTATTTT. It encodes CASSFTSGGPTDTQYF.

V gene TRBV21-1 combines with J gene TRBJ2-7; TRBD1 is taken as the D call from the table, unchecked against the DNA. TRBV21-1 is a pseudogene. The CDR3 runs to 13 residues. Here the CDR3 DNA reads TGTGCCAGCAGCAATCAGGCCTCCTACGAGCAGTACTTC. Its translation is CASSNQASYEQYF.

The chain is built from TRBV25-1 and TRBJ2-7; no reliable D call. V lost 3 bases, J lost 0 bases, and 6 bases lay in between. The CDR3 sequence is 13 residues long. The germline V gene has CDR1 MGHDK and CDR2 SYGVNS. CDR3 nucleotides: TGTGCCAGCAGTGAGGCAGGCTCCTACGAGCAGTACTTC. Amino acids: CASSEAGSYEQYF.

This rearrangement joins TRBV29-1 to TRBJ2-1, with 7 bases fitting TRBD1. V lost 5 bases, J lost 0 bases, and 13 bases stayed unmatched. From germline, CDR1 is SQVTM and CDR2 ANQGSEA. There are 17 residues in the CDR3. Written as DNA, the CDR3 is TGCAGCGTTCCCTGTGACAGGGATTTGCCCTCCTACAATGAGCAGTTCTTC. This sequence encodes CSVPCDRDLPSYNEQFF.

The rearrangement uses TRBV14 and TRBJ2-7; D call uncertain. From germline, CDR1 is SGHDN and CDR2 FVKESK. Deletions cut 1 base from V and 4 bases from J, with 2 bases between. This CDR3 is 11 amino acids long. CDR3 sequence reads: CASSQVYEQYF. The CDR3 DNA reads as TGTGCCAGCAGCCAAGTATACGAGCAGTACTTC.

The rearrangement uses TRBV19 and TRBJ1-3; D is possibly TRBD1 (6 bases). The V gene lost 10 bases and the J gene lost 3 bases, with 13 bases spanning the gap. Germline V lookup: CDR1 LNHDA, CDR2 SQIVND (reference sequence). This CDR3 region has 13 residues. The CDR3 nucleotides are TGTGCCACCACAGGGATACTTGGAAACACCATATATTTT. This encodes CATTGILGNTIYF.

V and J are TRBV9 and TRBJ2-1; 10 bases fit TRBD1. The junction had 8 bases not matched to a gene; V was cut back by 0 bases and J by 8 bases. Germline loops: CDR1 SGDLS, CDR2 YYNGEE. The length of the CDR3 is 16 residues. The CDR3 region is CASSVVRGTGDHEQFF. CDR3 bases: TGTGCCAGCAGCGTAGTTAGGGGGACAGGGGACCATGAGCAGTTCTTC.

The CDR3, as DNA: TGTGCCAGCCCAGCCGGCGGGAGTTTAGATACGCAGTATTTT. It encodes CASPAGGSLDTQYF. The chain combines TRBV4-2 with TRBJ2-3, with TRBD2 matching 7 bases. Per the germline V gene, CDR1 is LGHNA and CDR2 is YNFKEQ. J gave up 5 bases and V 8 bases, and 10 bases lay outside the gene matches. The CDR3 runs to 14 residues.

The gene calls are TRBV2 and TRBJ1-6; 8 bases map to TRBD1. The germline V gene encodes CDR1 SNHLY and CDR2 FYNNEI. After removal of 6 bases from V and 10 bases from J, the junction contained 14 bases not matched to a gene. CDR3 length: 16 residues. In DNA, the CDR3 is TGTGCCAGCAGGTCGAGGTCTGGGACAGGAGGGTCACCCCTCCACTTT. Translating it yields CASRSRSGTGGSPLHF.

The chain is built from TRBV27 and TRBJ2-1; 9 bases align to TRBD2. From germline, CDR1 is MNHEY and CDR2 SMNVEV (reference sequence). The CDR3 is 16 residues long. Germline trimming cut 3 bases from V and 0 bases from J; bases unmatched to any gene: 3. The CDR3 bases are TGTGCCAGCAGTTTCCTAGCGGGGATCTCCTACAATGAGCAGTTCTTC. Protein: CASSFLAGISYNEQFF.

The chain joins TRBV7-9 to TRBJ2-6, with 9 bases aligning to TRBD1. Germline CDR1 reads SEHNR; CDR2 reads FQNEAQ (reference sequence). J was trimmed by 0 bases and V by 5 bases; bases with no gene match: 8. The CDR3 is made up of 18 amino acids. Written as DNA, the CDR3 is TGTGCCAGCAGCGCAAGTACAGGGGGCGCCTCTGGGGCCAACGTCCTGACTTTC. Translation: CASSASTGGASGANVLTF.

This chain uses TRBV6-1 with TRBJ1-3; weak D call: TRBD1 (5 bases). This CDR3 has 13 residues. Trimming removed 11 bases from V and 0 bases from J, with 11 bases in between. Germline CDR1 reads MNHNS; CDR2 reads SASEGT. The CDR3 region has the DNA TGTGCCGGCCGACAGAGCTCTGGAAACACCATATATTTT. This encodes CAGRQSSGNTIYF.

The rearrangement joins TRBV19 to TRBJ1-2; a possible D gene is TRBD1 (5 bases). Trimming removed 3 bases at V and 0 bases at J, with 17 bases between. This CDR3 has 17 amino acids. In germline, CDR1 is LNHDA, CDR2 SQIVND (reference sequence). CDR3 DNA: TGTGCCAGTAGTATGAGTGTGTTAGGACATCCTAACTATGGCTACACCTTC. It specifies CASSMSVLGHPNYGYTF. The whole variable domain, remainder taken from reference TRBV19 and TRBJ1-2, is DGGITQSPKYLFRKEGQNVTLSCEQNLNHDAMYWYRQDPGQGLRLIYYSQIVNDFQKGDIAEGYSVSREKKESFPLTVTSAQKNPTAFYLCASSMSVLGHPNYGYTFGSGTRLTVV.

The chain employs TRBV18 and TRBJ2-1; 8 positions match TRBD2. The CDR3 covers 16 residues. Unmatched junction bases numbered 11, after V lost 3 bases and J lost 7 bases. CDR1 and CDR2 from the germline V gene are KGHSH and LQKENI. The CDR3 sequence is CASSPNSAGGGNEQFF. In nucleotides, the CDR3 is TGTGCCAGCTCACCGAATTCGGCGGGAGGAGGAAATGAGCAGTTCTTC.

CDR3 coding DNA: TGCAGTGCTAGTTGGGGGGGTGGCTACACCTTC. Residues: CSASWGGGYTF. V and J are TRBV20-1 and TRBJ1-2; tentative D call: TRBD1 (5 bases). Per the germline V gene, CDR1 is DFQATT and CDR2 is SNEGSKA (reference sequence). V dropped 3 bases and J dropped 7 bases, with 9 bases sitting between them. This CDR3 comprises 11 residues.

The chain has TRBV6-6 and TRBJ1-2; D is ambiguous. V lost 2 bases, J lost 6 bases, and 13 bases lay in between. The CDR3 sequence is 14 residues long. The germline gives CDR1 MNHNY, CDR2 SVGAGI (reference sequence). The CDR3, as DNA: TGTGCCAGCAGTTACCTGACATCGATTGATGGCTACACCTTC. It is translated as CASSYLTSIDGYTF.

The rearrangement joins TRBV7-6 to TRBJ2-7; 7 bases match TRBD2. The V gene end was trimmed by 6 bases and the J gene end by 2 bases; junction bases not matched to a gene: 13. The CDR3 spans 16 residues. Germline CDR1 reads SGHVS; CDR2 reads FNYEAQ. The CDR3 region has the DNA TGTGCCAGCAGGCCCCCCTGGGGGGGAAGGCCCTACGAGCAGTACTTC. Translating gives CASRPPWGGRPYEQYF.

The chain joins TRBV23-1 to TRBJ1-1, with D perhaps TRBD1 (5 bases). TRBV23-1 is filed as an ORF, its function uncertain. V lost 6 bases to trimming and J lost 1 base, with 18 bases between them. CDR3 size: 16 residues. Here the CDR3 reads CASSLHGGRENTEAFF. The CDR3 DNA reads TGCGCCAGCAGCCTCCACGGCGGCAGGGAGAACACTGAAGCTTTCTTT.

This clone was seen once. The chain uses TRBV4-1 and TRBJ2-5; 7 bases agree with TRBD2. Germline V gene lookup returns CDR1 MGHRA and CDR2 YSYEKL. This CDR3 spans 16 amino acids. V lost 2 bases, J lost 5 bases, and 11 bases stayed unmatched. The CDR3 loop is CASSQPGGRAVETQYF. The CDR3 DNA is TGCGCCAGCAGCCAACCTGGGGGGAGGGCCGTGGAGACCCAGTACTTC.